This T cell receptor beta chain was identified during a study of cytomegalovirus exposure and HLA in healthy donors. Study-wide context: Earlier findings included roughly 100 million unique TCR beta sequences obtained from around 180 million T cells. The study, taken as a whole, reports: Overall, around 150 TCR beta chains were annotated as cytomegalovirus-associated. For TCR beta chains, V- and J-gene trimming was later linked to a missense DCLRE1C variant. Presence/absence analyses supposed approximately even sequencing depth among donors.

Turning to this clone: The antigen is undetermined.

Vbeta (60) and Jbeta (13) primers were used in the PCR. Sequencing was performed with immunoSEQ multiplex PCR; in TCRdb, only in-frame clones are kept and a portion is missing. The sample lists around 160,000 clones; 70% to 80% were seen once. The length of the CDR3 is 16 residues. The ends lost 4 bases at V and 3 bases at J; junction bases unmatched: 9. CDR1 is SGHDT, CDR2 YYEEEE, per germline. Sample: PBMCs. The sequence came from a man aged 35-49 years in good health and CMV-seropositive. The chain is built from TRBV5-6 and TRBJ2-1; 8 bases agree with TRBD2. In nucleotides, the CDR3 is TGTGCCAGCAGCACGGGTTTAGGGACTAGCTACAATGAGCAGTTCTTC. It encodes CASSTGLGTSYNEQFF.